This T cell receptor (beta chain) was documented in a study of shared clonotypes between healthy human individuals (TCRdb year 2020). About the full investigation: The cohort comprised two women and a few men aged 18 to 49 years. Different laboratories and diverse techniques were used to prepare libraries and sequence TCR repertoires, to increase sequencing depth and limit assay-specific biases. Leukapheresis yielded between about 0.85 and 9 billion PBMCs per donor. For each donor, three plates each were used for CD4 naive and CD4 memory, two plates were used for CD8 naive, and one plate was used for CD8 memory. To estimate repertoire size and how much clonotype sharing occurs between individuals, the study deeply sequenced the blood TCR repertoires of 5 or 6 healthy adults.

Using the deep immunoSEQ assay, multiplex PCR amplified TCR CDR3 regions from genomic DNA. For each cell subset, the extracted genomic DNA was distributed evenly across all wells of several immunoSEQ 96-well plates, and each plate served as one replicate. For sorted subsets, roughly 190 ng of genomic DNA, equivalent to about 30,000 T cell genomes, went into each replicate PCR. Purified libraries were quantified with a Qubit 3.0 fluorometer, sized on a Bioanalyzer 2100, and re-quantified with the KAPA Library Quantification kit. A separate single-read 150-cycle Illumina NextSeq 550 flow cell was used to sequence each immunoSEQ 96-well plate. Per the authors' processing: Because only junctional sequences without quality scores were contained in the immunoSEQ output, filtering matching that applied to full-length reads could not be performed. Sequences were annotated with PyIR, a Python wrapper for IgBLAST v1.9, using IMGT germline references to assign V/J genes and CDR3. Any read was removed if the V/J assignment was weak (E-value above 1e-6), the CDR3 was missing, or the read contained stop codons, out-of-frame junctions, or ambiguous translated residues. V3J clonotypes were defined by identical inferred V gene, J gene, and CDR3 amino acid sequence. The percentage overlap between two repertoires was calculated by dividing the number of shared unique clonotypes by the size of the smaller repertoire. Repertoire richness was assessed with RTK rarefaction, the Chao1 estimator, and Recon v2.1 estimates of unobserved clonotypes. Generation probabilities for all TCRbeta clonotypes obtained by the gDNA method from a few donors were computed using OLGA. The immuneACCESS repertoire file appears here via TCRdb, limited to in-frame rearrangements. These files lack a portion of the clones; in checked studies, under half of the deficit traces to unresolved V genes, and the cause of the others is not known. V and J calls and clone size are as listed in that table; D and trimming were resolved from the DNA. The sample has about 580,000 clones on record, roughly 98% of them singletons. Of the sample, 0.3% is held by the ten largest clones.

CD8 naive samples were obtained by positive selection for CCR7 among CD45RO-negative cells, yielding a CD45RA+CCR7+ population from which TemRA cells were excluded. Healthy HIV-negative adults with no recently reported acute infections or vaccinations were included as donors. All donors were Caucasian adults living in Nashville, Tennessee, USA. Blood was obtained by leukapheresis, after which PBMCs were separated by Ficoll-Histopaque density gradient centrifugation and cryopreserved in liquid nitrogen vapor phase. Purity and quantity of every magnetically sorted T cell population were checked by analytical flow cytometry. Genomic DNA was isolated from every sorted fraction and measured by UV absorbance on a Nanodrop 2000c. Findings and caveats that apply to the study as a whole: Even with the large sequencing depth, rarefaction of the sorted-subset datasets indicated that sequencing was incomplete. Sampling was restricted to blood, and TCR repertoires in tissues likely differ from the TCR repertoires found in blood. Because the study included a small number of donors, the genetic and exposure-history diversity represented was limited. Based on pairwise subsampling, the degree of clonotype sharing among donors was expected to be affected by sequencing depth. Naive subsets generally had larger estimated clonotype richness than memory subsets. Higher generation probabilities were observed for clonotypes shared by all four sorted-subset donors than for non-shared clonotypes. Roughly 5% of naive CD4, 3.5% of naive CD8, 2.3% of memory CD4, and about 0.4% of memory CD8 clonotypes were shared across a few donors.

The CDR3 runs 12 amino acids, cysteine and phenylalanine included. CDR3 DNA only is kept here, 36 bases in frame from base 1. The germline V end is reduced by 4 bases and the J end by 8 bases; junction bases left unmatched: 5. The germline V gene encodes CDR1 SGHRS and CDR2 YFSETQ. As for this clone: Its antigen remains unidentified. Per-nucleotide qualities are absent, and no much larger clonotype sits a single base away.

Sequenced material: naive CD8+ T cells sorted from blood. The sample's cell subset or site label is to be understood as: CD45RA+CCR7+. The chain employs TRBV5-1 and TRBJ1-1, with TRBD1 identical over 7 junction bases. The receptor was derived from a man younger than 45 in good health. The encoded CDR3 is CASSPGTVEAFF. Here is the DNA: TGCGCCAGCAGCCCGGGGACAGTCGAAGCTTTCTTT. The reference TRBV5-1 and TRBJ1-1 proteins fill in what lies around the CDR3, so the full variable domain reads KAGVTQTPRYLIKTRGQQVTLSCSPISGHRSVSWYQQTPGQGLQFLFEYFSETQRNKGNFPGRFSGRQFSNSRSEMNVSTLELGDSALYLCASSPGTVEAFFGQGTRLTVV.